This TCR beta chain was obtained from a study of CD8+CD57+ T cells in acquired aplastic anemia. Study at large: Mean DNA quantity obtained from sorted CD4+ and CD8+ cells was 3 to 3.5 ug.

About this clonotype: Antigen: not known.

The CDR3 is made up of 15 amino acids. V lost 0 bases to trimming and J lost 0 bases, with 7 bases between them. Germline V CDR1 and CDR2: SGDLS, YYNGEE. CDR3 and TCR beta VDJ profiling relied on a genomic DNA template. TCRdb re-called the reads through MiXCR, storing one row per CDR3 protein. The sample yields approximately 190,000 distinct CDR3 sequences, 64% seen once. Findings and limits, study-wide: CD8+ Simpson's diversity showed no significant patient-control difference. The number of CD8+ CDR3 sequences shared by patients and controls was twenty-nine.

The chain joins TRBV9 to TRBJ2-1, with unresolved D. Sequences were obtained from sorted CD4+, CD8+, or CD8+CD57+ T cells (not recorded which) from PBMCs. This TCR was recovered from a human donor with severe aplastic anemia or a healthy control (not recorded which). CDR3 DNA sequence: TGTGCCAGCAGCGTAGCAGCAGGCTCCTACAATGAGCAGTTCTTC. Amino acid sequence: CASSVAAGSYNEQFF. The variable domain in full, with the rest retrieved from reference TRBV9 and TRBJ2-1, is DSGVTQTPKHLITATGQRVTLRCSPRSGDLSVYWYQQSLDQGLQFLIQYYNGEERAKGNILERFSAQQFPDLHSELNLSSLELGDSALYFCASSVAAGSYNEQFFGPGTRLTVL.